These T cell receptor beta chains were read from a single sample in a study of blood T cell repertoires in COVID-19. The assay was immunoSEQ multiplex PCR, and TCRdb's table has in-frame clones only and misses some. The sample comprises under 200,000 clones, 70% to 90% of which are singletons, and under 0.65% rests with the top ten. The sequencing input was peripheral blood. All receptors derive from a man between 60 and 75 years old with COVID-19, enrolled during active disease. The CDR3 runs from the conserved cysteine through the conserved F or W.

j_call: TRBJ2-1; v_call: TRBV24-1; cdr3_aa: CATSDLIGGKQFF
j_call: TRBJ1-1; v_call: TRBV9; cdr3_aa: CASSVIGTGITEAFF
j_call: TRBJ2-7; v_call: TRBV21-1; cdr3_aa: CARKEELYEQYF
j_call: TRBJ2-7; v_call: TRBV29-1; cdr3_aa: CSVYPGQGRGEQYF
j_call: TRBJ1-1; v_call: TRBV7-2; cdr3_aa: CASSLDHRDRKAFF
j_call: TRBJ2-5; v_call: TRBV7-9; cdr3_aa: CASSLGLAGAGETQYF
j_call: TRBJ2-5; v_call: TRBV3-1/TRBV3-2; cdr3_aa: CASSRRGSFKETQYF
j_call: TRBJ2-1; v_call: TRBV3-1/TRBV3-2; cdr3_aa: CASSRKVTGESSYNEQFF
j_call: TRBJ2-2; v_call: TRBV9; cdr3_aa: CASSVAIAAGELFF
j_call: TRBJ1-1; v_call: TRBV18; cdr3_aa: CASSPSQSTEAFF
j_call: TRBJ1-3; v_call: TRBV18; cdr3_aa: CASSERDSSGNTIYF
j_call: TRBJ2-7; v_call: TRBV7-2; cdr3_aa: CASSLGRTGGMYEQYF
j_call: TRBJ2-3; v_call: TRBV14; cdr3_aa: CASSRQAGVGTDTQYF
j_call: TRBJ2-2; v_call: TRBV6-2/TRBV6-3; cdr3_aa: CASSQGQGIFTGELFF
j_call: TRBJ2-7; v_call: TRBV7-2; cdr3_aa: CASSLRRADEQYF
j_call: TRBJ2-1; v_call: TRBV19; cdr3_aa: CASSPTHNEQFF
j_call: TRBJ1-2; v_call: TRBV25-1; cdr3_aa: CASSESVMTPYGYTF
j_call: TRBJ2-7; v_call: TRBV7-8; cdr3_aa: CASSTRTGHSYEQYF
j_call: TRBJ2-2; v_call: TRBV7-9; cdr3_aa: CASSSAEGTGELFF
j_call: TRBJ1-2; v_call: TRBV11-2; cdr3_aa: CASSLDYSGTGGGYGYTF
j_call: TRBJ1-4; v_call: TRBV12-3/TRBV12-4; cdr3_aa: CASSDRALEKLFF
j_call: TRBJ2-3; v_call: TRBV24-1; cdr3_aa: CATSRSQGTDTQYF
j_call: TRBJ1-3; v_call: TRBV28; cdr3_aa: CASRPTQGSRSGNTIYF
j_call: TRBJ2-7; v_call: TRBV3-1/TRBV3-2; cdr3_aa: CASSQVMGSPYSYEQYF